Sequencing of this T cell receptor (beta chain) was carried out in a study of blood T cells in healthy people across ages. Then a second PCR, running roughly 7 to 11 cycles, was carried out with a sample-barcoded 5' primer and a J-beta primer mix. With 12 random nucleotides, a template-switch adaptor tagged each individual cDNA molecule. Using its own MiXCR run on the 5' RACE reads, TCRdb lists one record per CDR3 protein. The sample includes around 1,100,000 distinct CDR3 sequences, 35% to 45% of them seen just once. Deletions cut 5 bases from V and 8 bases from J, with 15 bases between. The CDR3 is 13 residues long. CDR1 and CDR2 from the germline V gene are MNHEY and SVGAGI.

The gene calls are TRBV6-5 and TRBJ1-2; D gene uncertain. This TCR was recovered from a man aged 18-30 years in good health. Sequencing was carried out using blood. CDR3 protein: CASSRLPLGGYTF. The CDR3 region has the DNA TGTGCCAGCAGTCGACTCCCACTCGGGGGCTACACCTTC.